This TCR beta chain was recovered during a study of shared clonotypes between healthy human individuals. A CD45RA+ naive subset and a CD45RA-negative memory subset were split from CD4+ cells. TCRdb keeps only in-frame clones here, not all; method: immunoSEQ multiplex PCR. The repertoire holds 980,000 or so clones, with approximately 80% as singletons. The CDR3 totals 14 residues. V gave up 6 bases and J gave up 2 bases, with 14 bases separating them. In germline, CDR1 is LNHDA, CDR2 SQIVND (reference sequence). The source is a man younger than 30 in good health. V gene TRBV19 combines with J gene TRBJ2-7; the D gene is possibly TRBD2 (6 bases). Material: memory CD4+ T cells sorted from blood. The sample's subset: CD45RA-negative fraction. CDR3 residues: CASSRAPGAYEQYF. The CDR3 DNA reads as TGTGCCAGTAGCCGAGCGCCGGGGGCCTACGAGCAGTACTTC.